This T cell receptor beta chain was sequenced for a study of blood T cell repertoires in COVID-19. Study information: Acute-phase and convalescent COVID-19 samples originated in the United States, Italy and Spain. T cells, B-cell-depleted T cells, or PBMCs supplied cDNA or gDNA.

CDR1 is MNHNS and CDR2 is SASEGT in the germline V gene. The CDR3 totals 16 residues. The V segment lost 1 base and the J segment 4 bases; nucleotides outside the gene matches: 8. Original processing notes: Reference gene primer amplification gave nucleated cell count estimates. Sequenced by immunoSEQ multiplex PCR; TCRdb stores in-frame clones only, minus some. V and J calls plus clone size are reproduced from that table; the DNA served to infer D and trimming. This table holds tens of thousands of clones, roughly 78% found once. V usage is TRBV6-1 and J usage is TRBJ2-7; 9 positions match TRBD2. The sample comprised peripheral blood. The TCR was taken from a man in his fifties or sixties with acute or convalescent COVID-19. The CDR3 region has the DNA TGTGCCAGCAGTGAAGGAGTAGCGGGAGTTAAGTACGAGCAGTACTTC. Amino acids: CASSEGVAGVKYEQYF.